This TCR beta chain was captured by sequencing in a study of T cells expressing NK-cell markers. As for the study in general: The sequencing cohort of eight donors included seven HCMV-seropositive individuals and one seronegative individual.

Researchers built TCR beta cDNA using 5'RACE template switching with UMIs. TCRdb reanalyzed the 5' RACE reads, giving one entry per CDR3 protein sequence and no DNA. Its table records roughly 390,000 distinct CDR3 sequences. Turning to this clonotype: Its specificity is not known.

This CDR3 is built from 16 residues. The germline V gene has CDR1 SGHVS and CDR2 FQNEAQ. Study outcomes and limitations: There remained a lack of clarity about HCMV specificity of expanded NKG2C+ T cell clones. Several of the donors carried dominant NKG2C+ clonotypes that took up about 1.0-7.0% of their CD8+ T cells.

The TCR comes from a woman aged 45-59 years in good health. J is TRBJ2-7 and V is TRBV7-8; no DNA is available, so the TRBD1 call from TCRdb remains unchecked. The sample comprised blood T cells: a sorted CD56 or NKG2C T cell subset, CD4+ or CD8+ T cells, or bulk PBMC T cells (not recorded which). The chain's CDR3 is CASSPPRTVSSYEQYF.